These T cell receptor beta chains were read from a single sample in a study of blood T cell repertoires in COVID-19. Measured with immunoSEQ multiplex PCR; TCRdb has only the in-frame clones, and not every one. Altogether 250,000 to 350,000 clones are present, roughly 88% being singletons, with the ten largest covering 9.4%. The sequencing input was peripheral blood. The source of these receptors is a young man with active or convalescent COVID-19. Both conserved end residues are part of each CDR3. D genes are given only for firm matches. The listing skips clone size in some rows; elsewhere it reads once, few, many or a size class.

D gene: TRBD1
clone size: -
J gene: TRBJ2-2
V gene: TRBV27
CDR3 length: 18
CDR3 protein: CASSLRVPGQGNTGELFF
CDR3 DNA: TGTGCCAGCAGTTTAAGAGTTCCGGGACAGGGGAACACCGGGGAGCTGTTTTTT

D gene: TRBD2
clone size: -
J gene: TRBJ2-3
V gene: TRBV7-3
CDR3 length: 14
CDR3 protein: CASSFSGGTDTQYF
CDR3 DNA: TGTGCCAGCAGCTTCAGCGGGGGCACAGATACGCAGTATTTT

D gene: -
clone size: -
J gene: TRBJ2-7
V gene: TRBV25-1
CDR3 length: 16
CDR3 protein: CASSEGQRRSSYEQYF
CDR3 DNA: TGTGCCAGCAGTGAAGGACAGCGGAGGAGCTCCTACGAGCAGTACTTC

D gene: TRBD1
clone size: once
J gene: TRBJ1-1
V gene: TRBV12-3/TRBV12-4
CDR3 length: 13
CDR3 protein: CASSLTGDTEAFF
CDR3 DNA: TGTGCCAGCAGCCTTACAGGGGATACTGAAGCTTTCTTT

D gene: -
clone size: -
J gene: TRBJ1-2
V gene: TRBV6-1
CDR3 length: 15
CDR3 protein: CASSEGDKNGYGYTF
CDR3 DNA: TGTGCCAGCAGTGAGGGGGACAAGAATGGCTATGGCTACACCTTC

D gene: -
clone size: -
J gene: TRBJ1-1
V gene: TRBV19
CDR3 length: 14
CDR3 protein: CASSIDRAVAEAFF
CDR3 DNA: TGTGCCAGTAGTATAGATCGAGCCGTGGCTGAAGCTTTCTTT

D gene: -
clone size: once
J gene: TRBJ2-6
V gene: TRBV7-8
CDR3 length: 14
CDR3 protein: CASSPYPGANVLTF
CDR3 DNA: TGTGCCAGCAGCCCCTACCCTGGGGCCAACGTCCTGACTTTC

D gene: -
clone size: -
J gene: TRBJ1-1
V gene: TRBV5-4
CDR3 length: 12
CDR3 protein: CASSLPTGGAFF
CDR3 DNA: TGTGCCAGCAGCCTACCTACGGGGGGAGCTTTCTTT

D gene: TRBD1
clone size: once
J gene: TRBJ2-7
V gene: TRBV10-3
CDR3 length: 13
CDR3 protein: CATTGQGASEQYF
CDR3 DNA: TGTGCCACCACGGGACAGGGGGCTTCCGAGCAGTACTTC

D gene: TRBD1
clone size: -
J gene: TRBJ1-2
V gene: TRBV5-4
CDR3 length: 17
CDR3 protein: CASTNPGQGAEKGGYTF
CDR3 DNA: TGTGCCAGCACCAACCCGGGACAGGGGGCCGAAAAGGGTGGCTACACCTTC

D gene: -
clone size: -
J gene: TRBJ1-4
V gene: TRBV10-3
CDR3 length: 14
CDR3 protein: CAISQGAANEKLFF
CDR3 DNA: TGTGCCATCAGCCAGGGTGCGGCTAATGAAAAACTGTTTTTT

D gene: -
clone size: -
J gene: TRBJ1-1
V gene: TRBV19
CDR3 length: 12
CDR3 protein: CASSKTNTEAFF
CDR3 DNA: TGTGCCAGTAGTAAAACAAACACTGAAGCTTTCTTT

D gene: TRBD1
clone size: -
J gene: TRBJ2-1
V gene: TRBV19
CDR3 length: 13
CDR3 protein: CASSIDRVNEQFF
CDR3 DNA: TGTGCCAGTAGTATCGACAGGGTTAATGAGCAGTTCTTC

D gene: -
clone size: few
J gene: TRBJ2-7
V gene: TRBV6-5
CDR3 length: 14
CDR3 protein: CASSAGDIRFEQYF
CDR3 DNA: TGTGCCAGCAGCGCAGGGGATATCCGGTTTGAGCAGTACTTC

D gene: -
clone size: few
J gene: TRBJ1-2
V gene: TRBV27
CDR3 length: 14
CDR3 protein: CASSLSSGSYGYTF
CDR3 DNA: TGTGCCAGCAGTTTATCCTCCGGGAGCTATGGCTACACCTTC

D gene: -
clone size: -
J gene: TRBJ1-3
V gene: TRBV9
CDR3 length: 13
CDR3 protein: CASSVDREHTIYF
CDR3 DNA: TGTGCCAGCAGCGTAGACAGGGAACACACCATATATTTT

D gene: TRBD1
clone size: -
J gene: TRBJ1-4
V gene: TRBV2
CDR3 length: 15
CDR3 protein: CASRYQGVQNEKLFF
CDR3 DNA: TGTGCCAGCAGGTACCAGGGGGTACAGAATGAAAAACTGTTTTTT

D gene: -
clone size: -
J gene: TRBJ1-5
V gene: TRBV10-3
CDR3 length: 12
CDR3 protein: CAISGEGQPQHF
CDR3 DNA: TGTGCCATCAGTGGGGAGGGGCAGCCCCAGCATTTT

D gene: -
clone size: -
J gene: TRBJ1-4
V gene: TRBV13
CDR3 length: 13
CDR3 protein: CASSPGPNEKLFF
CDR3 DNA: TGTGCCAGCAGCCCAGGGCCTAATGAAAAACTGTTTTTT

D gene: -
clone size: -
J gene: TRBJ2-2
V gene: TRBV19
CDR3 length: 18
CDR3 protein: CASSIPAGTSRGTGELFF
CDR3 DNA: TGTGCCAGTAGTATCCCCGCGGGGACGTCGAGGGGTACCGGGGAGCTGTTTTTT

D gene: TRBD1
clone size: -
J gene: TRBJ1-3
V gene: TRBV7-9
CDR3 length: 15
CDR3 protein: CASSRQGPSGNTIYF
CDR3 DNA: TGTGCCAGCAGCCGACAGGGTCCCTCTGGAAACACCATATATTTT

D gene: -
clone size: -
J gene: TRBJ1-1
V gene: TRBV5-1
CDR3 length: 13
CDR3 protein: CASSLEPGTEAFF
CDR3 DNA: TGCGCCAGCAGCTTGGAGCCAGGGACTGAAGCTTTCTTT

D gene: -
clone size: -
J gene: TRBJ2-1
V gene: TRBV4-3
CDR3 length: 17
CDR3 protein: CASSQDLGGTAYNEQFF
CDR3 DNA: TGCGCCAGCAGCCAAGATCTTGGGGGGACAGCCTACAATGAGCAGTTCTTC

D gene: -
clone size: -
J gene: TRBJ2-3
V gene: TRBV27
CDR3 length: 14
CDR3 protein: CASSTGVPTDTQYF
CDR3 DNA: TGTGCCAGCAGTACGGGGGTCCCCACAGATACGCAGTATTTT

D gene: TRBD1
clone size: once
J gene: TRBJ1-5
V gene: TRBV4-3
CDR3 length: 14
CDR3 protein: CASSRVTGDQPQHF
CDR3 DNA: TGCGCCAGCAGCCGAGTCACAGGGGATCAGCCCCAGCATTTT

D gene: -
clone size: -
J gene: TRBJ2-5
V gene: TRBV21-1
CDR3 length: 16
CDR3 protein: CASSKVGGTLQETQYF
CDR3 DNA: TGTGCCAGCAGCAAAGTGGGGGGGACACTTCAAGAGACCCAGTACTTC

D gene: -
clone size: -
J gene: TRBJ1-1
V gene: TRBV12-3/TRBV12-4
CDR3 length: 11
CDR3 protein: CASITHTEAFF
CDR3 DNA: TGTGCCAGCATCACTCATACTGAAGCTTTCTTT

D gene: -
clone size: -
J gene: TRBJ1-4
V gene: TRBV7-2
CDR3 length: 15
CDR3 protein: CASSLIRGFGEKLFF
CDR3 DNA: TGTGCCAGCAGCTTAATCCGGGGGTTCGGTGAAAAACTGTTTTTT

D gene: TRBD2
clone size: -
J gene: TRBJ2-1
V gene: TRBV6-5
CDR3 length: 16
CDR3 protein: CASSYSASGGVNEQFF
CDR3 DNA: TGTGCCAGCAGTTACTCCGCTAGCGGGGGGGTCAATGAGCAGTTCTTC

D gene: TRBD2
clone size: -
J gene: TRBJ2-7
V gene: TRBV20-1
CDR3 length: 14
CDR3 protein: CSASDTSGGAEQYF
CDR3 DNA: TGCAGTGCTAGTGACACTAGCGGGGGTGCCGAGCAGTACTTC

D gene: -
clone size: -
J gene: TRBJ1-2
V gene: TRBV7-2
CDR3 length: 14
CDR3 protein: CASSLYNRGGGYTF
CDR3 DNA: TGTGCCAGCAGCTTATATAACAGAGGAGGAGGCTACACCTTC

D gene: -
clone size: -
J gene: TRBJ1-2
V gene: TRBV18
CDR3 length: 15
CDR3 protein: CASSPSTGFSYGYTF
CDR3 DNA: TGTGCCAGCTCACCATCAACAGGTTTTTCCTATGGCTACACCTTC

D gene: TRBD1
clone size: -
J gene: TRBJ1-1
V gene: TRBV4-1
CDR3 length: 13
CDR3 protein: CASSQVGGLRAFF
CDR3 DNA: TGCGCCAGCAGCCAAGTAGGGGGCTTGAGGGCTTTCTTT

D gene: -
clone size: once
J gene: TRBJ2-3
V gene: TRBV29-1
CDR3 length: 16
CDR3 protein: CSVIKVAPSSADTQYF
CDR3 DNA: TGCAGCGTGATCAAGGTGGCGCCGAGTAGCGCAGATACGCAGTATTTT

D gene: TRBD1
clone size: -
J gene: TRBJ1-1
V gene: TRBV4-1
CDR3 length: 14
CDR3 protein: CASSQGQGVTEAFF
CDR3 DNA: TGCGCCAGCAGCCAAGGCCAGGGGGTGACTGAAGCTTTCTTT

D gene: -
clone size: -
J gene: TRBJ1-5
V gene: TRBV27
CDR3 length: 14
CDR3 protein: CASKTGYSNQPQHF
CDR3 DNA: TGTGCCAGTAAGACAGGATATAGCAATCAGCCCCAGCATTTT

D gene: TRBD2
clone size: -
J gene: TRBJ2-1
V gene: TRBV4-3
CDR3 length: 16
CDR3 protein: CASSQDRLAGDNEQFF
CDR3 DNA: TGCGCCAGCAGCCAAGATAGACTAGCGGGAGACAATGAGCAGTTCTTC

D gene: -
clone size: -
J gene: TRBJ2-5
V gene: TRBV11-2
CDR3 length: 14
CDR3 protein: CASRGGGRVETQYF
CDR3 DNA: TGTGCCAGCAGGGGAGGGGGACGGGTAGAGACCCAGTACTTC

D gene: -
clone size: once
J gene: TRBJ2-2
V gene: TRBV13
CDR3 length: 15
CDR3 protein: CASSSRQENTGELFF
CDR3 DNA: TGTGCCAGCAGCTCCCGGCAGGAGAACACCGGGGAGCTGTTTTTT

D gene: -
clone size: -
J gene: TRBJ2-5
V gene: TRBV6-2/TRBV6-3
CDR3 length: 12
CDR3 protein: CASSAEGWTQYF
CDR3 DNA: TGTGCCAGCAGTGCAGAGGGCTGGACCCAGTACTTC

D gene: -
clone size: few
J gene: TRBJ2-7
V gene: TRBV5-1
CDR3 length: 15
CDR3 protein: CASSSMGLPTYEQYF
CDR3 DNA: TGCGCCAGCAGTTCGATGGGACTTCCAACCTACGAGCAGTACTTC

D gene: -
clone size: -
J gene: TRBJ2-2
V gene: TRBV6-5
CDR3 length: 15
CDR3 protein: CASSYARGNTGELFF
CDR3 DNA: TGTGCCAGCAGTTACGCCAGGGGGAACACCGGGGAGCTGTTTTTT

D gene: -
clone size: -
J gene: TRBJ2-7
V gene: TRBV5-1
CDR3 length: 14
CDR3 protein: CASSPGTGPNEQYF
CDR3 DNA: TGCGCCAGCAGCCCGGGAACAGGGCCCAACGAGCAGTACTTC

D gene: -
clone size: -
J gene: TRBJ2-1
V gene: TRBV2
CDR3 length: 14
CDR3 protein: CASSDYRAYNEQFF
CDR3 DNA: TGTGCCAGCAGTGACTACAGGGCATACAATGAGCAGTTCTTC

D gene: -
clone size: -
J gene: TRBJ2-4
V gene: TRBV3-1/TRBV3-2
CDR3 length: 15
CDR3 protein: CASSRRLAAKNIQYF
CDR3 DNA: TGTGCCAGCAGCCGACGCCTAGCGGCCAAAAACATTCAGTACTTC

D gene: -
clone size: -
J gene: TRBJ2-3
V gene: TRBV27
CDR3 length: 15
CDR3 protein: CASSLGGSGWDTQYF
CDR3 DNA: TGTGCCAGCAGTTTGGGAGGATCAGGGTGGGATACGCAGTATTTT

D gene: TRBD1
clone size: once
J gene: TRBJ1-4
V gene: TRBV6-5
CDR3 length: 15
CDR3 protein: CASSKDRVANEKLFF
CDR3 DNA: TGTGCCAGCAGCAAGGACAGGGTGGCTAATGAAAAACTGTTTTTT

D gene: -
clone size: once
J gene: TRBJ1-1
V gene: TRBV7-6
CDR3 length: 15
CDR3 protein: CASTLNQEVNTEAFF
CDR3 DNA: TGTGCCAGCACCTTGAACCAGGAGGTGAACACTGAAGCTTTCTTT

D gene: -
clone size: -
J gene: TRBJ2-2
V gene: TRBV9
CDR3 length: 15
CDR3 protein: CASSVAPRGYGELFF
CDR3 DNA: TGTGCCAGCAGCGTAGCCCCACGGGGGTACGGGGAGCTGTTTTTT

D gene: TRBD1
clone size: -
J gene: TRBJ2-1
V gene: TRBV7-7
CDR3 length: 17
CDR3 protein: CASSKGRSGTDYNEQFF
CDR3 DNA: TGTGCCAGCAGCAAGGGGAGATCCGGGACAGACTACAATGAGCAGTTCTTC

D gene: -
clone size: -
J gene: TRBJ1-4
V gene: TRBV5-1
CDR3 length: 15
CDR3 protein: CASSLVPGTNEKLFF
CDR3 DNA: TGCGCCAGCAGCTTGGTGCCAGGAACTAATGAAAAACTGTTTTTT